The 5 T cell receptor beta chains below were found in one sample sequenced in a study of blood T cell repertoires in COVID-19. Measured with immunoSEQ multiplex PCR; TCRdb has only the in-frame clones, and not every one. The profile covers a few hundred thousand clones, with roughly 84% appearing a single time and less than 6.5% taken by the ten largest. Sequencing was carried out using peripheral blood. Receptor source: a woman aged 55 to 70 who had recovered from COVID-19.

V usage is TRBV7-2 and J usage is TRBJ1-2; D possibly corresponds to TRBD1 (5 bases). Trimming pared 5 bases from V and 1 base from J, leaving 14 bases between. In germline, CDR1 is SGHTA, CDR2 FQGNSA. The CDR3 loop spans 15 amino acids. CDR3 protein: CASSPGAALNYGYTF. The CDR3 coding sequence is TGTGCCAGCAGCCCTGGGGCAGCACTTAACTATGGCTACACCTTC.

The chain has TRBV19 and TRBJ2-1; 13 bases match TRBD2. The CDR3 consists of 19 residues. Per the germline V gene, CDR1 is LNHDA and CDR2 is SQIVND (reference sequence). The J segment lost 11 bases and the V segment lost 7 bases, leaving 23 bases of the junction unmatched. The CDR3 DNA sequence: TGTGCCAGTACGGGAATGGGACTAGCGGGGAATATTAGATACGATAAGCAGTTCTTC. Translating it yields CASTGMGLAGNIRYDKQFF. Full variable domain (rest looked up from reference TRBV19 and TRBJ2-1): DGGITQSPKYLFRKEGQNVTLSCEQNLNHDAMYWYRQDPGQGLRLIYYSQIVNDFQKGDIAEGYSVSREKKESFPLTVTSAQKNPTAFYLCASTGMGLAGNIRYDKQFFGPGTRLTVL.

The gene calls are TRBV5-6 and TRBJ1-2; 7 positions match TRBD1. From germline, CDR1 is SGHDT and CDR2 YYEEEE. This CDR3 region has 13 residues. V trimming: 0 bases; J trimming: 7 bases; junction bases outside the gene matches: 3. Here the CDR3 reads CASSLEGAGGYTF. The CDR3 DNA reads as TGTGCCAGCAGCTTGGAGGGGGCGGGTGGCTACACCTTC. The full variable domain, rest sourced from reference TRBV5-6 and TRBJ1-2, is DAGVTQSPTHLIKTRGQQVTLRCSPKSGHDTVSWYQQALGQGPQFIFQYYEEEERQRGNFPDRFSGHQFPNYSSELNVNALLLGDSALYLCASSLEGAGGYTFGSGTRLTVV.

This chain links TRBV6-2 or TRBV6-3 with TRBJ2-7; 11 bases map to TRBD1. The CDR3 loop spans 16 amino acids. The junction had 8 bases not matched to a gene; V was cut back by 6 bases and J by 1 base. The germline CDR1 and CDR2 sequences are MNHEY and SVGEGT. The CDR3 bases are TGTGCCAGCAGCAACCCCGGGACAGGGGGATCCTACGAGCAGTACTTC. It specifies CASSNPGTGGSYEQYF.

V and J are TRBV19 and TRBJ1-1; TRBD1 aligns across 7 bases. This CDR3 has 14 amino acids. From germline, CDR1 is LNHDA and CDR2 SQIVND (reference sequence). V shed 4 bases, J shed 5 bases, and the junction held 7 bases outside the gene matches. CDR3 sequence: CASSRQGGGTEAFF. In DNA form, the CDR3 reads TGTGCCAGTAGTAGACAGGGAGGAGGGACTGAAGCTTTCTTT. The full variable domain, completed using reference TRBV19 and TRBJ1-1, is DGGITQSPKYLFRKEGQNVTLSCEQNLNHDAMYWYRQDPGQGLRLIYYSQIVNDFQKGDIAEGYSVSREKKESFPLTVTSAQKNPTAFYLCASSRQGGGTEAFFGQGTRLTVV.